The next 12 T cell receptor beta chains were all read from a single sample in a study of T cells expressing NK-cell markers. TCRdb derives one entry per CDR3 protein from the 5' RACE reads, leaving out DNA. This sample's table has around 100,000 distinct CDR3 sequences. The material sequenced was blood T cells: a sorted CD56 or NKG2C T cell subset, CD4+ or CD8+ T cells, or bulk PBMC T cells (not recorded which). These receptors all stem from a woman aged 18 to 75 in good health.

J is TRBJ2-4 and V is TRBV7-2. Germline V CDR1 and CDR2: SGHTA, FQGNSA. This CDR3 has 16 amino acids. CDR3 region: CASSPKTYIAKNIQYF.

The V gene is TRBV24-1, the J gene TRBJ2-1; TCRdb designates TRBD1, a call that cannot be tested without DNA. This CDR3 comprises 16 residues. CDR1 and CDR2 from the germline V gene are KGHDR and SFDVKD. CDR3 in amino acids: CATSDSGPSSYNEQFF.

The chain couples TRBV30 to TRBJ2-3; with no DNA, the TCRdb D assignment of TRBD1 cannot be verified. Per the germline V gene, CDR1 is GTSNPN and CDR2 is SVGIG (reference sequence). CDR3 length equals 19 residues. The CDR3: CAWSGLLGGPPFSTDTQYF.

The CDR3 sequence is CASSLEAGVTDTQYF. This rearrangement joins TRBV5-4 to TRBJ2-3; TCRdb lists TRBD1, though no DNA is available to test this call. The length of the CDR3 is 15 residues. From germline, CDR1 is SGHNT and CDR2 YYREEE (reference sequence).

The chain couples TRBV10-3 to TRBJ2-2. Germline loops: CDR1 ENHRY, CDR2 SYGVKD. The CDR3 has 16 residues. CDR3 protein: CAISESFVANTGELFF.

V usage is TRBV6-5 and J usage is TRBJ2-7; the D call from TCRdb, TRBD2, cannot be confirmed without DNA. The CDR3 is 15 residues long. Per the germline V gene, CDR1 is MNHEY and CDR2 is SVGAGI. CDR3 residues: CASSYGPGLVYEQYF.

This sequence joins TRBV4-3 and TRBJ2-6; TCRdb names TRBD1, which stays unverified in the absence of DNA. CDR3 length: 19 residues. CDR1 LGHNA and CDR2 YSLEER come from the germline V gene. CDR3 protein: CASSQDRGKGASGANVLTF.

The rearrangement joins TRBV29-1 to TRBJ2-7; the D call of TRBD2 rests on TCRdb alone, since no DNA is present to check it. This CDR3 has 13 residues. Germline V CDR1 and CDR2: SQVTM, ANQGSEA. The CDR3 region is CSVDLAGAYEQYF.

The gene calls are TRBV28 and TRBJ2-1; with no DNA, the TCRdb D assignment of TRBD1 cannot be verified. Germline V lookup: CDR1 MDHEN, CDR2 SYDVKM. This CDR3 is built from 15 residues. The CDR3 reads CASGEVGSSYNEQFF.

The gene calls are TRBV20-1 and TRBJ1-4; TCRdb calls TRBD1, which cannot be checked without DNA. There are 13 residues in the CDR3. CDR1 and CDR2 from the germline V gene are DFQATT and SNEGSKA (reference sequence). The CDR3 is CSAVPSGDEKLFF.

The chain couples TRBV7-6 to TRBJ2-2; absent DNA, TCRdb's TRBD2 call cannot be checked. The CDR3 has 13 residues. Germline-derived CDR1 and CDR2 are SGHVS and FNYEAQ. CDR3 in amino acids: CASSFGGGRELFF.

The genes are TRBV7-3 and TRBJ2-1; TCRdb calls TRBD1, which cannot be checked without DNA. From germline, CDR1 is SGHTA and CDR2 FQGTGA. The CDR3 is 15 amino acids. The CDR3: CASSSGYRADNEQFF.